The T cell receptor (beta chain) under discussion was sequenced for a study of cytomegalovirus exposure and HLA in healthy donors. Repertoires were generated with immunoSEQ multiplex PCR, while TCRdb's copy carries only in-frame clones and drops some. The sample consists of approximately 150,000 clones, 87% of them appearing once. CDR3 length equals 18 residues. The V end was cut by 2 bases, the J end by 0 bases, with 14 bases between. The germline V gene encodes CDR1 MNHEY and CDR2 SMNVEV (reference sequence). Sequencing was done on a sample of PBMCs. The receptor comes from a man aged 18-30 years in good health and CMV-seropositive. The chain combines TRBV27 with TRBJ1-6; D unclear. CDR3 region: CASSLERAGSSYNSPLHF. The CDR3 bases are TGTGCCAGCAGTTTAGAACGGGCGGGAAGCTCCTATAATTCACCCCTCCACTTT.